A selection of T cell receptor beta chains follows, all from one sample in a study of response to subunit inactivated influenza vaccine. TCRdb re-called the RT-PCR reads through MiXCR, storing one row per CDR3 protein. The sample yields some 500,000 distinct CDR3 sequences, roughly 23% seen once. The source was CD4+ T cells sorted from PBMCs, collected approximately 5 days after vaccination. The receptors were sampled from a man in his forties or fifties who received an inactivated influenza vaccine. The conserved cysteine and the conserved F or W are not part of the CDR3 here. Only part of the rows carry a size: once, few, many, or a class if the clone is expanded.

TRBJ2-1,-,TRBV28,ASSLGVSSGYNEQF
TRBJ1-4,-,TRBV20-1,SARVEEFNEKLF
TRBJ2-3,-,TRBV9,ASSVVGNTDTQY
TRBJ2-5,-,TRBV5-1,ASSNRDSRETQY
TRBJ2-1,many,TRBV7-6,ASSLVAGRYNEQF
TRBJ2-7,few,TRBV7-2,ASSDFRRGFYEQY
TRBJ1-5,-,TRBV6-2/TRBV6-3,ASRPAGNTNQPQH
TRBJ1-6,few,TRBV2,ASKRQQNSPLH
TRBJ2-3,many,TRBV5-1,ASSAGTDTDTQY
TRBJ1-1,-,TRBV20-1,SASGAGGLNTEAF
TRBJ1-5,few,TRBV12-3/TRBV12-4,ASRRDRVHQPQH
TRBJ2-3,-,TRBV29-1,SVGALTDTQY
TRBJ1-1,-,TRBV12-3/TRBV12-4,ASSRRQGKLGTEAF
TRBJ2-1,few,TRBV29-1,SVEDLQTGTRIYNEQF